The rows below give T cell receptor beta chains drawn from one sample of a study of T cells in Graves' hyperthyroidism and ophthalmopathy. TCRdb reprocessed the multiplex PCR reads via MiXCR and lists one record per CDR3 protein. Here the sample spans fewer than 350,000 distinct CDR3 sequences, roughly an eighth being singletons. The sample consisted of blood. These TCRs come from a middle-aged woman with Graves' hyperthyroidism. Both conserved end residues are part of each CDR3. A D gene is named only where the DNA matches it firmly. Rows may omit the clone size; those that give it use once, few, many or a size class.

j_gene: TRBJ2-5; abundance: -; d_gene: -; v_gene: TRBV5-4; CDR3aa: CASSFGSTNQYF; CDR3nt: TGTGCCAGCAGCTTCGGGAGTACTAATCAGTACTTC
j_gene: TRBJ2-1; abundance: -; d_gene: TRBD1; v_gene: TRBV10-3; CDR3aa: CAIRSGTGDYNEQFF; CDR3nt: TGTGCCATCAGGTCCGGGACAGGGGACTACAATGAGCAGTTCTTC
j_gene: TRBJ1-1; abundance: few; d_gene: -; v_gene: TRBV7-9; CDR3aa: CASSLDTLEAFF; CDR3nt: TGTGCCAGCAGCTTAGACACTCTGGAAGCTTTCTTT
j_gene: TRBJ2-1; abundance: many; d_gene: TRBD2; v_gene: TRBV20-1; CDR3aa: CSARDSAGVSYNEQFF; CDR3nt: TGCAGTGCTAGAGATTCGGCGGGAGTCTCCTACAATGAGCAGTTCTTC
j_gene: TRBJ1-5; abundance: -; d_gene: -; v_gene: TRBV5-5; CDR3aa: CASSLSWGSSQPQHF; CDR3nt: TGTGCCAGCAGCTTGAGTTGGGGGAGTAGTCAGCCCCAGCATTTT
j_gene: TRBJ2-7; abundance: many; d_gene: -; v_gene: TRBV3-1; CDR3aa: CASRDRHSSYEQYF; CDR3nt: TGTGCCAGCCGAGACAGACATAGCTCCTACGAGCAGTACTTC
j_gene: TRBJ1-1; abundance: many; d_gene: -; v_gene: TRBV3-1; CDR3aa: CASSPQSNTEAFF; CDR3nt: TGTGCCAGCAGCCCGCAGTCGAACACTGAAGCTTTCTTT
j_gene: TRBJ2-1; abundance: -; d_gene: TRBD2; v_gene: TRBV11-1; CDR3aa: CASSQGTSGRAKSYNEQFF; CDR3nt: TGCGCCAGCAGCCAAGGGACTAGCGGGAGGGCCAAGTCCTACAATGAGCAGTTCTTC
j_gene: TRBJ1-1; abundance: many; d_gene: -; v_gene: TRBV28; CDR3aa: CASTNRLNGEAFF; CDR3nt: TGTGCCAGCACCAATCGACTAAACGGTGAAGCTTTCTTT
j_gene: TRBJ2-5; abundance: -; d_gene: -; v_gene: TRBV15; CDR3aa: CATSPSFQGGETQYF; CDR3nt: TGTGCCACCAGCCCCTCTTTTCAGGGTGGAGAGACCCAGTACTTC
j_gene: TRBJ1-3; abundance: few; d_gene: -; v_gene: TRBV27; CDR3aa: CASSEGSRNTIYF; CDR3nt: TGTGCCAGCAGTGAGGGTTCCAGAAACACCATATATTTT
j_gene: TRBJ2-7; abundance: few; d_gene: -; v_gene: TRBV12-3/TRBV12-4; CDR3aa: CASSRRNSYEQYF; CDR3nt: TGTGCCAGCAGTCGCAGGAATTCCTACGAGCAGTACTTC
j_gene: TRBJ2-1; abundance: -; d_gene: TRBD2; v_gene: TRBV20-1; CDR3aa: CSARTGLVTYNEQFF; CDR3nt: TGCAGTGCTAGGACCGGACTAGTAACCTACAATGAGCAGTTCTTC
j_gene: TRBJ2-1; abundance: many; d_gene: TRBD2; v_gene: TRBV11-2; CDR3aa: CASSLVLAGVPNEQFF; CDR3nt: TGTGCCAGCAGCTTAGTTTTGGCGGGAGTCCCCAATGAGCAGTTCTTC
j_gene: TRBJ2-1; abundance: many; d_gene: -; v_gene: TRBV28; CDR3aa: CASSFRRRTAYNEQFF; CDR3nt: TGTGCCAGCAGTTTTCGAAGGCGGACAGCTTACAATGAGCAGTTCTTC
j_gene: TRBJ2-7; abundance: many; d_gene: -; v_gene: TRBV28; CDR3aa: CASSSGNSEDAYEQYF; CDR3nt: TGTGCCAGCAGTTCAGGCAATTCGGAGGACGCCTACGAGCAGTACTTC
j_gene: TRBJ2-1; abundance: few; d_gene: TRBD2; v_gene: TRBV27; CDR3aa: CARTSGSSEQFF; CDR3nt: TGTGCCAGGACTAGCGGGAGTAGTGAGCAGTTCTTC
j_gene: TRBJ2-7; abundance: many; d_gene: TRBD2; v_gene: TRBV12-3/TRBV12-4; CDR3aa: CASSLLAGDLNEQYF; CDR3nt: TGTGCCAGCAGTTTACTAGCGGGAGACCTCAACGAGCAGTACTTC
j_gene: TRBJ2-3; abundance: few; d_gene: -; v_gene: TRBV18; CDR3aa: CASSPPGGKLTDTQYF; CDR3nt: TGTGCCAGCTCACCACCAGGCGGAAAACTCACAGATACGCAGTATTTT
j_gene: TRBJ1-1; abundance: -; d_gene: TRBD1; v_gene: TRBV28; CDR3aa: CASSFLGQGYTEAFF; CDR3nt: TGTGCCAGCAGTTTTCTAGGACAGGGGTACACTGAAGCTTTCTTT
j_gene: TRBJ1-3; abundance: few; d_gene: -; v_gene: TRBV11-2; CDR3aa: CASSPEGLGGNTIYF; CDR3nt: TGTGCCAGCAGCCCAGAAGGGTTGGGCGGAAACACCATATATTTT
j_gene: TRBJ1-2; abundance: many; d_gene: -; v_gene: TRBV5-6; CDR3aa: CASSLSDSDGYTF; CDR3nt: TGTGCCAGCAGCTTGAGCGACAGCGATGGCTACACCTTC
j_gene: TRBJ1-5; abundance: many; d_gene: TRBD1; v_gene: TRBV19; CDR3aa: CASRQQGAGNQPQHF; CDR3nt: TGTGCCAGTAGACAACAGGGGGCCGGTAATCAGCCCCAGCATTTT
j_gene: TRBJ2-1; abundance: many; d_gene: TRBD2; v_gene: TRBV11-2; CDR3aa: CASSLSGRAKGNEQFF; CDR3nt: TGTGCCAGCAGCTTGAGCGGGAGGGCCAAGGGGAATGAGCAGTTCTTC
j_gene: TRBJ2-5; abundance: -; d_gene: TRBD2; v_gene: TRBV5-4; CDR3aa: CASSLRPGLDQETQYF; CDR3nt: TGTGCCAGCAGCCTGAGACCGGGACTAGATCAAGAGACCCAGTACTTC
j_gene: TRBJ1-4; abundance: many; d_gene: -; v_gene: TRBV29-1; CDR3aa: CSVEVSGTNEKLFF; CDR3nt: TGCAGCGTTGAAGTATCTGGAACTAATGAAAAACTGTTTTTT
j_gene: TRBJ1-5; abundance: few; d_gene: TRBD1; v_gene: TRBV25-1; CDR3aa: CASSVGQVNQPQHF; CDR3nt: TGTGCCAGCAGTGTAGGACAGGTGAATCAGCCCCAGCATTTT
j_gene: TRBJ2-1; abundance: many; d_gene: TRBD2; v_gene: TRBV20-1; CDR3aa: CSARRGTIHNEQFF; CDR3nt: TGCAGTGCCCGTCGGGGGACTATACACAATGAGCAGTTCTTC
j_gene: TRBJ1-2; abundance: many; d_gene: -; v_gene: TRBV15; CDR3aa: CATSRAGNYGYTF; CDR3nt: TGTGCCACCAGCAGAGCAGGGAACTATGGCTACACCTTC
j_gene: TRBJ2-7; abundance: -; d_gene: TRBD2; v_gene: TRBV11-2; CDR3aa: CASSLGTSGSSRQYF; CDR3nt: TGTGCCAGCAGCTTAGGGACTAGCGGGAGTAGTCGGCAGTACTTC
j_gene: TRBJ1-5; abundance: many; d_gene: TRBD1; v_gene: TRBV6-2/TRBV6-3; CDR3aa: CASSYSTHGTGDHRNQPQHF; CDR3nt: TGTGCCAGCAGTTACTCCACTCACGGGACAGGGGACCATCGGAATCAGCCCCAGCATTTT
j_gene: TRBJ2-3; abundance: many; d_gene: -; v_gene: TRBV12-3/TRBV12-4; CDR3aa: CASSLGQSTDTQYF; CDR3nt: TGTGCCAGCAGTTTAGGTCAAAGCACAGATACGCAGTATTTT
j_gene: TRBJ1-2; abundance: -; d_gene: TRBD1; v_gene: TRBV5-1; CDR3aa: CASSLASGTAYGYTF; CDR3nt: TGCGCCAGCAGCTTGGCCTCGGGGACAGCCTATGGCTACACCTTC
j_gene: TRBJ2-7; abundance: few; d_gene: TRBD2; v_gene: TRBV6-2/TRBV6-3; CDR3aa: CASSDLTSGAYEQYF; CDR3nt: TGTGCCAGCAGTGATCTCACTAGCGGAGCTTACGAGCAGTACTTC
j_gene: TRBJ2-3; abundance: many; d_gene: -; v_gene: TRBV11-2; CDR3aa: CASSLGTLVMDTQYF; CDR3nt: TGTGCCAGCAGCTTGGGGACACTCGTTATGGATACGCAGTATTTT
j_gene: TRBJ1-5; abundance: -; d_gene: TRBD1; v_gene: TRBV20-1; CDR3aa: CSARVSDPRTGSQPQHF; CDR3nt: TGCAGTGCTAGAGTCTCTGACCCCCGGACAGGGAGTCAGCCCCAGCATTTT
j_gene: TRBJ2-1; abundance: -; d_gene: TRBD2; v_gene: TRBV5-1; CDR3aa: CASSRTGTSGKSSYNEQFF; CDR3nt: TGCGCCAGCAGCCGGACCGGGACTAGCGGAAAGAGCTCCTACAATGAGCAGTTCTTC
j_gene: TRBJ1-2; abundance: many; d_gene: TRBD1; v_gene: TRBV28; CDR3aa: CASSTGTGGRGYTF; CDR3nt: TGTGCCAGCAGCACCGGGACAGGGGGCAGGGGCTACACCTTC
j_gene: TRBJ1-2; abundance: many; d_gene: -; v_gene: TRBV20-1; CDR3aa: CSARGARRSYTF; CDR3nt: TGCAGTGCTAGAGGGGCCCGTCGGAGCTACACCTTC
j_gene: TRBJ2-1; abundance: many; d_gene: TRBD2; v_gene: TRBV10-3; CDR3aa: CAISDTAGGYNEQFF; CDR3nt: TGTGCCATCAGTGACACAGCGGGAGGGTACAATGAGCAGTTCTTC
j_gene: TRBJ2-6; abundance: many; d_gene: TRBD1; v_gene: TRBV7-2; CDR3aa: CASSAQGVAGANVLTF; CDR3nt: TGTGCCAGCAGTGCTCAGGGGGTAGCTGGGGCCAACGTCCTGACTTTC
j_gene: TRBJ1-2; abundance: many; d_gene: TRBD1; v_gene: TRBV12-3/TRBV12-4; CDR3aa: CASRLLGQGASGGYTF; CDR3nt: TGTGCCAGCAGACTCCTGGGACAGGGGGCTTCTGGCGGCTACACCTTC
j_gene: TRBJ1-4; abundance: -; d_gene: TRBD1; v_gene: TRBV20-1; CDR3aa: CSATRQGARGKLFF; CDR3nt: TGCAGTGCTACCCGACAGGGGGCGAGGGGAAAACTGTTTTTT
j_gene: TRBJ2-2; abundance: -; d_gene: TRBD2; v_gene: TRBV4-2; CDR3aa: CASGQESGGANTGELFF; CDR3nt: TGTGCCAGCGGCCAAGAAAGCGGGGGGGCGAACACCGGGGAGCTGTTTTTT
j_gene: TRBJ2-2; abundance: -; d_gene: TRBD2; v_gene: TRBV4-1; CDR3aa: CASSQVILAGKTGELFF; CDR3nt: TGCGCCAGCAGCCAGGTCATTCTAGCGGGAAAAACCGGGGAGCTGTTTTTT
j_gene: TRBJ2-4; abundance: many; d_gene: -; v_gene: TRBV28; CDR3aa: CASSVRGSKNIQYF; CDR3nt: TGTGCCAGCAGTGTCAGGGGTTCCAAAAACATTCAGTACTTC
j_gene: TRBJ2-7; abundance: -; d_gene: TRBD1; v_gene: TRBV5-6; CDR3aa: CASSHYSGQGDEQYF; CDR3nt: TGTGCCAGCAGCCATTACAGCGGCCAGGGGGACGAGCAGTACTTC
j_gene: TRBJ2-3; abundance: -; d_gene: -; v_gene: TRBV15; CDR3aa: CATSRGGSTDTQYF; CDR3nt: TGTGCCACCAGCAGAGGGGGGAGCACAGATACGCAGTATTTT